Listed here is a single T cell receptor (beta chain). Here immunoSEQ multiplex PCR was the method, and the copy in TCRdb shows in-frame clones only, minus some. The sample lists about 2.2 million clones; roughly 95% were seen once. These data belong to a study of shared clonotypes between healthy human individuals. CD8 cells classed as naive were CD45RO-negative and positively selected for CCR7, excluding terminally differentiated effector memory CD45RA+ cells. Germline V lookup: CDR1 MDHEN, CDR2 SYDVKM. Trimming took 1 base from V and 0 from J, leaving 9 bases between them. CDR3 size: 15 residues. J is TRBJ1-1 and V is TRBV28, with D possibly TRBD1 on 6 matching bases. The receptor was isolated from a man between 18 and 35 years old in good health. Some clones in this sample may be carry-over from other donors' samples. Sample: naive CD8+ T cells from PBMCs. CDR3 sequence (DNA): TGTGCCAGCAGTTTATTTGCAGGGGTGAACACTGAAGCTTTCTTT. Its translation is CASSLFAGVNTEAFF.